The 23 T cell receptor beta chains below come from one sample, sequenced in a study of blood T cells in healthy people across ages. Sample-barcoded 5' priming and a J-beta primer mix drove a second PCR of about 6 to 11 cycles. TCRdb independently ran MiXCR on the 5' RACE reads; one entry per CDR3 protein. The repertoire consists of about 800,000 distinct CDR3 sequences, with roughly 25% occurring once and the leading ten covering around 3.6%. This sample also appeared in a second study, on T cells of mothers and their children.

Sample: blood. The receptors stem from a boy aged 5-17 years in good health.

This clonotype was seen a handful of times. This chain links TRBV27 with TRBJ1-1; TRBD1 is a possible D gene (5 bases). Looked up from germline, CDR1 is MNHEY and CDR2 is SMNVEV (reference sequence). The CDR3 contains 17 residues. V lost 4 bases, J lost 5 bases, and 23 bases lay in between. The CDR3 protein is CASSSKTQWSPGTEAFF. CDR3 nucleotide sequence: TGTGCCAGCAGTTCCAAAACGCAGTGGTCACCAGGGACTGAAGCTTTCTTT.

This clonotype appeared a few times. V usage is TRBV4-3 and J usage is TRBJ2-1; 8 bases are a match to TRBD2. The CDR3 covers 16 residues. Trimming removed 0 bases from V and 0 bases from J; junction bases left unmatched: 1. Germline loops: CDR1 LGHNA, CDR2 YSLEER. CDR3: CASSQESGGSYNEQFF. The CDR3 DNA reads TGCGCCAGCAGCCAAGAGAGCGGGGGCTCCTACAATGAGCAGTTCTTC.

The chain carries TRBV29-1 and TRBJ1-1, with unresolved D. Trimming pared 3 bases from V and 0 bases from J, leaving 8 bases between. The germline V gene has CDR1 SQVTM and CDR2 ANQGSEA. CDR3 length equals 13 residues. CDR3: CSVERPMNTEAFF. In DNA, the CDR3 is TGCAGCGTTGAGAGGCCGATGAACACTGAAGCTTTCTTT.

This clonotype was seen repeatedly, ten times or more. This chain links TRBV20-1 with TRBJ2-4; 7 bases agree with TRBD1. With 7 bases clipped from V and 8 bases from J, the junction kept 11 bases outside the gene matches. CDR1 and CDR2 from the germline V gene are DFQATT and SNEGSKA (reference sequence). This CDR3 has 13 amino acids. This chain's CDR3 is CSVKGQRRDIQYF. In nucleotides, the CDR3 is TGCAGTGTAAAGGGACAGAGAAGGGACATTCAGTACTTC.

This clonotype was seen once. The chain is built from TRBV6-6 and TRBJ1-3; D uncertain. Germline V lookup: CDR1 MNHNY, CDR2 SVGAGI (reference sequence). The CDR3 extends over 12 amino acids. The V and J ends lost 4 bases and 6 bases respectively, with 7 bases between them. CDR3 region: CASSSPPNTIYF. Written as DNA, the CDR3 is TGTGCCAGCAGTTCCCCCCCAAACACCATATATTTT.

V is TRBV6-2 or TRBV6-3 and J is TRBJ2-7; 11 bases are a match to TRBD2. Germline lookup yields CDR1 MNHEY and CDR2 SVGEGT. The CDR3 extends over 15 amino acids. V shed 6 bases, J shed 5 bases, and the junction held 9 bases outside the gene matches. CDR3 sequence reads: CASRAASGRFDEQYF. Written as DNA, the CDR3 is TGTGCCAGCAGAGCGGCTAGCGGGAGGTTCGACGAGCAGTACTTC.

The chain combines TRBV5-1 with TRBJ2-3, with a weak D call TRBD2 (6 bases). Germline values: CDR1 SGHRS, CDR2 YFSETQ. The CDR3 is made up of 16 amino acids. Trimming took off 4 bases at V and 3 bases at J, with 18 bases between the two ends. CDR3 residues: CASSNTPGGITDTQYF. DNA for the CDR3: TGCGCCAGCAGCAATACTCCTGGCGGGATTACAGATACGCAGTATTTT. The complete variable domain, with remaining parts taken from reference TRBV5-1 and TRBJ2-3, reads KAGVTQTPRYLIKTRGQQVTLSCSPISGHRSVSWYQQTPGQGLQFLFEYFSETQRNKGNFPGRFSGRQFSNSRSEMNVSTLELGDSALYLCASSNTPGGITDTQYFGPGTRLTVL.

The rearrangement uses TRBV15 and TRBJ2-5, with 8 bases aligning to TRBD1. The J call may be wrong; the DNA end is better matched by TRBJ2-1. This CDR3 is 17 amino acids long. The germline CDR1 and CDR2 sequences are LNHNV and YYDKDF (reference sequence). This chain's CDR3 is CATSRVSGTGVYNEQFF. Here the CDR3 DNA reads TGTGCCACCAGCAGAGTAAGTGGGACAGGCGTGTACAATGAGCAGTTCTTC.

V usage is TRBV21-1 and J usage is TRBJ1-4. TRBV21-1 is designated a pseudogene. CDR3 size: 12 residues. CDR3: CASSKIGEKLFF. The CDR3 coding sequence is TGTGCCAGCAGCAAAATCGGTGAAAAACTGTTTTTT.

In this sample, this clonotype turned up once. This chain links TRBV5-1 with TRBJ2-3; 9 positions match TRBD2. With 4 bases clipped from V and 5 bases from J, the junction kept 8 bases outside the gene matches. From germline, CDR1 is SGHRS and CDR2 YFSETQ. The CDR3 runs 15 residues. CDR3 DNA: TGCGCCAGCAGCCCCATAGCGGGGGAGAAAGATACGCAGTATTTT. This codes for CASSPIAGEKDTQYF.

The genes are TRBV20-1 and TRBJ2-7, with 13 bases matching TRBD2. J was trimmed by 3 bases and V by 4 bases; bases with no gene match: 6. The CDR3 consists of 15 residues. Germline assignment: CDR1 DFQATT and CDR2 SNEGSKA (reference sequence). In DNA, the CDR3 is TGCAGTGCTACCCACCGGACTAGCGGGAGCTACGAGCAGTACTTC. Translated, it gives CSATHRTSGSYEQYF.

V and J are TRBV24-1 and TRBJ2-5; D is unresolved. The J call is in doubt because the DNA end fits TRBJ2-7 better. Germline V gene lookup returns CDR1 KGHDR and CDR2 SFDVKD. The CDR3 covers 9 residues. CDR3 coding DNA: TGTGCCGCGGCATACGAGCAGTACTTC. Residues: CAAAYEQYF.

This clonotype was detected a few times. This chain connects TRBV11-1 to TRBJ2-7; D gene unclear. In germline, CDR1 is SGHAT, CDR2 FQDESV (reference sequence). The CDR3 is made up of 14 amino acids. Deletions cut 3 bases from V and 0 bases from J, with 9 bases between. The CDR3 sequence: CASSFYRNSYEQYF. CDR3 DNA sequence: TGTGCCAGCAGCTTCTACAGAAACTCCTACGAGCAGTACTTC.

This clonotype appeared a few times. The CDR3 reads CASSHLPRQGRTNEKLFF. The CDR3 DNA follows: TGTGCCAGCAGCCACCTGCCGAGACAGGGGCGGACTAATGAAAAACTGTTTTTT. The chain carries TRBV4-2 and TRBJ1-4; 8 bases align to TRBD1. The length of the CDR3 is 18 residues. Unmatched junction bases numbered 11, after V lost 3 bases and J lost 2 bases. CDR1 and CDR2 from the germline V gene are LGHNA and YNFKEQ.

The chain combines TRBV7-9 with TRBJ2-5; 10 bases match TRBD2. The DNA end lines up better with TRBJ2-1; the J call may be wrong. The CDR3 runs 15 residues. The germline V gene encodes CDR1 SEHNR and CDR2 FQNEAQ (reference sequence). This CDR3 is CASSLVLAGDHEQFF. Here the CDR3 DNA reads TGTGCCAGCAGCTTAGTGCTAGCGGGGGATCATGAGCAGTTCTTC.

Only a few counts were recorded for this clonotype. The chain employs TRBV12-3 or TRBV12-4 and TRBJ2-7, with 11 bases lining up with TRBD2. The V segment lost 2 bases and the J segment 3 bases; nucleotides outside the gene matches: 3. This CDR3 spans 15 amino acids. CDR3 loop: CASSLLLAGGYEQYF. CDR3 DNA sequence: TGTGCCAGCAGTTTACTCCTAGCGGGGGGCTACGAGCAGTACTTC.

The chain couples TRBV13 to TRBJ1-2, with 7 bases aligning to TRBD1. CDR1 is PRHDT and CDR2 is FYEKMQ in the germline V gene (reference sequence). V shed 5 bases, J shed 5 bases, and the junction held 11 bases outside the gene matches. CDR3 length: 15 amino acids. The CDR3: CASSTRQGIGYGYTF. CDR3 bases: TGTGCCAGCAGCACCCGACAGGGCATTGGGTATGGCTACACCTTC.

This clonotype appeared a few times. The rearrangement uses TRBV11-2 and TRBJ1-3; D remains unclear. This CDR3 comprises 15 residues. Germline CDR1 SGHAT, CDR2 FQNNGV. The V end lost 7 bases, the J end lost 0 bases, and 13 bases lay between the germline ends. The CDR3 nucleotides are TGTGCCAGCACCACTAACACGGGCTCTGGAAACACCATATATTTT. Protein sequence: CASTTNTGSGNTIYF.

The rearrangement joins TRBV5-1 to TRBJ2-5, with 7 positions matching TRBD2. With 5 bases clipped from V and 1 base from J, the junction kept 5 bases outside the gene matches. The CDR3 has 14 amino acids. Germline-derived CDR1 and CDR2 are SGHRS and YFSETQ. The CDR3 nucleotides read TGCGCCAGCAGGCGGGCGGGAGTCCAAGAGACCCAGTACTTC. The encoded protein is CASRRAGVQETQYF.

This clonotype was seen a few times. The junction differs from germline at one of its ends, possibly a read error. The rearrangement links TRBV4-3 to TRBJ2-7, with 10 bases identical to TRBD1. The CDR3 has 15 residues. In germline, CDR1 is LGHNA, CDR2 YSLEER. The CDR3 nucleotides are TGCGCCAGCAGCCAAGGGACAGGGGGGACCTATGAGCAGTACTTC. Its protein product is CASSQGTGGTYEQYF.

This clonotype turned up a few times. The genes are TRBV6-2 or TRBV6-3 and TRBJ1-4, with D uncertain. Germline V gene lookup returns CDR1 MNHEY and CDR2 SVGEGT. This CDR3 has 15 amino acids. The ends were cut back, 6 bases at V and 3 bases at J, with 14 bases in the middle. CDR3 nucleotides: TGTGCCAGCAGCTACCCGGGGTTGGCTAATGAAAAACTGTTTTTT. This gives the protein CASSYPGLANEKLFF.

V usage is TRBV28 and J usage is TRBJ1-3, with TRBD1 identical over 8 bases. This CDR3 comprises 17 residues. Germline V gene data show CDR1 as MDHEN and CDR2 as SYDVKM. V shed 5 bases, J shed 0 bases, and the junction held 9 bases outside the gene matches. CDR3 bases: TGTGCCAGCAGTCCTCGGACAGGGCGAGGCTCTGGAAACACCATATATTTT. Translation gives CASSPRTGRGSGNTIYF.

The chain has TRBV11-2 and TRBJ2-1; 12 bases fit TRBD1. The better agreement between TRBJ2-5 and the DNA end casts doubt on the J call. This CDR3 region has 16 residues. Germline lookup yields CDR1 SGHAT and CDR2 FQNNGV. The CDR3 DNA follows: TGTGCCAGCAGCTTAGAGGGACAGGGGGCGAGAAGGACCCAGTACTTC. This codes for CASSLEGQGARRTQYF.